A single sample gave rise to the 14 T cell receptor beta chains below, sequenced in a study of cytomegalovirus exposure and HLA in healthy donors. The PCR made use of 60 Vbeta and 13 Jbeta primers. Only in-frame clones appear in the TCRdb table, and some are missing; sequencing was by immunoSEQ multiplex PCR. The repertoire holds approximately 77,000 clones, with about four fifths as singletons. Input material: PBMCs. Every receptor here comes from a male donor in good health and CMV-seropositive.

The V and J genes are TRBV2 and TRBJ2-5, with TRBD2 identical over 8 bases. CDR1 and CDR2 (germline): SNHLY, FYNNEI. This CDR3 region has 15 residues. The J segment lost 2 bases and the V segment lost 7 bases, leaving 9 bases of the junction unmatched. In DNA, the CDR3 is TGTGCCAGCACCCTCCGGGGGGGGATTCAAGAGACCCAGTACTTC. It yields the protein CASTLRGGIQETQYF.

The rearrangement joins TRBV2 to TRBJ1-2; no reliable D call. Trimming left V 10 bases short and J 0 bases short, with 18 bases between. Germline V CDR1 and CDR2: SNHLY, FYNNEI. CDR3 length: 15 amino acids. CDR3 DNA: TGTGCCACCTTACCCCGGGGTCGGCCTAACTATGGCTACACCTTC. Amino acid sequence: CATLPRGRPNYGYTF.

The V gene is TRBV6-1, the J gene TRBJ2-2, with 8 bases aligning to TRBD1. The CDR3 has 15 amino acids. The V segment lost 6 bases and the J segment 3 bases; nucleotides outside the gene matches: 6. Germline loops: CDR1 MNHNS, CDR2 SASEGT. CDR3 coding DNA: TGTGCCAGCAGATACACAGGGGGAGACACCGGGGAGCTGTTTTTT. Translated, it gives CASRYTGGDTGELFF.

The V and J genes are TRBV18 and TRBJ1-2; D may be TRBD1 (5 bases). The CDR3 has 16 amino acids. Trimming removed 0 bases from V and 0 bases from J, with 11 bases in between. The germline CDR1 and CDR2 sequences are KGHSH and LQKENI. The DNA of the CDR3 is TGTGCCAGCTCACCACCGGGAGGGGTCACTAACTATGGCTACACCTTC. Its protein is CASSPPGGVTNYGYTF.

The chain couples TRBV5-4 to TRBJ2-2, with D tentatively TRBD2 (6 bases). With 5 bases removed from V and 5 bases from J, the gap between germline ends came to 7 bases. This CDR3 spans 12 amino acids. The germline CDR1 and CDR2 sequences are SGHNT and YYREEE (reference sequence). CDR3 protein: CASRGGTGELFF. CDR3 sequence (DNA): TGTGCCAGCAGGGGAGGTACCGGGGAGCTGTTTTTT.

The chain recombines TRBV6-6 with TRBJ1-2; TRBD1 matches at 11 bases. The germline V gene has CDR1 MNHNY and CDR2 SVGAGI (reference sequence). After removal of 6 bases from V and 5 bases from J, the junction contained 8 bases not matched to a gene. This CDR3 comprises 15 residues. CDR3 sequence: CASRPGQGAGYGYTF. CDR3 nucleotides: TGTGCCAGCAGACCCGGACAGGGGGCGGGATATGGCTACACCTTC.

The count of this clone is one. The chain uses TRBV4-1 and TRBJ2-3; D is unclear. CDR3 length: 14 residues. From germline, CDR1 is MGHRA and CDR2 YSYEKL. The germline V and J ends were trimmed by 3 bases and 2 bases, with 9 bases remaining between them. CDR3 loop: CASSQTTHTDTQYF. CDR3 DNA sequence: TGCGCCAGCAGCCAGACGACTCACACAGATACGCAGTATTTT.

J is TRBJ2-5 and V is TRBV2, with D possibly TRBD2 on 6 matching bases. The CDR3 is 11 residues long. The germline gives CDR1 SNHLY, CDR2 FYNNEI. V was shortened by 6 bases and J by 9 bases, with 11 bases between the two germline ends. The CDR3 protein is CASSRREAQYF. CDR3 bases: TGTGCCAGCAGCCGAAGGGAGGCCCAGTACTTC.

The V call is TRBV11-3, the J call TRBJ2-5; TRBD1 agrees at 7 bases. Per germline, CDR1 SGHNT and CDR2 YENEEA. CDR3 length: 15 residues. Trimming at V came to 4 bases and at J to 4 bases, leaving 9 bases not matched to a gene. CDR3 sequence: CASSSKKQGLETQYF. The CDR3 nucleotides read TGTGCCAGCAGCTCTAAAAAACAGGGGTTAGAGACCCAGTACTTC.

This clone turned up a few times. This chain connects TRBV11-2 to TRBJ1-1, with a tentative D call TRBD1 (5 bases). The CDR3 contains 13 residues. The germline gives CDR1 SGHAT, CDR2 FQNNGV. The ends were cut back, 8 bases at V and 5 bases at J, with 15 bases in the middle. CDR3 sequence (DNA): TGTGCCAGCGGGACTTTCCGGGGGACTGAAGCTTTCTTT. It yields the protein CASGTFRGTEAFF.

The DNA for the CDR3 is TGTGCCAGCAGCCCCACTGACAGAAACACCGGGGAGCTGTTTTTT. This encodes CASSPTDRNTGELFF. The chain joins TRBV7-9 to TRBJ2-2, with D possibly TRBD1 on 5 matching bases. The V end lost 5 bases, the J end lost 2 bases, and 12 bases lay between the germline ends. The CDR3 loop spans 15 amino acids. In germline, CDR1 is SEHNR, CDR2 FQNEAQ (reference sequence).

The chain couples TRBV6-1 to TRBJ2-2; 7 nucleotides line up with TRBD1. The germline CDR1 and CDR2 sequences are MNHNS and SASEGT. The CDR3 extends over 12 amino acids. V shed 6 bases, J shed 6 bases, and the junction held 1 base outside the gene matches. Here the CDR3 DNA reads TGTGCCAGCAGACAGGGGTCCGGGGAGCTGTTTTTT. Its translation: CASRQGSGELFF.

The CDR3 DNA sequence: TGTGCCAGCAGCTCGCACGGGACAGGGCCCGGGGAGCTGTTTTTT. It encodes CASSSHGTGPGELFF. The chain uses TRBV7-2 and TRBJ2-2; 9 nucleotides match TRBD1. Germline assignment: CDR1 SGHTA and CDR2 FQGNSA. This CDR3 has 15 amino acids. The trim removed 4 bases at V and 6 bases at J, leaving 6 bases unmatched.

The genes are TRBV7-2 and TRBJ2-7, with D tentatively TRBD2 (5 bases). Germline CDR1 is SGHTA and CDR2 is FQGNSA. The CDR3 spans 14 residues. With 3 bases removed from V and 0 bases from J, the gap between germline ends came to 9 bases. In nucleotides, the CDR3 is TGTGCCAGCAGCTTGTTGCTAGCCTCCTACGAGCAGTACTTC. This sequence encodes CASSLLLASYEQYF.